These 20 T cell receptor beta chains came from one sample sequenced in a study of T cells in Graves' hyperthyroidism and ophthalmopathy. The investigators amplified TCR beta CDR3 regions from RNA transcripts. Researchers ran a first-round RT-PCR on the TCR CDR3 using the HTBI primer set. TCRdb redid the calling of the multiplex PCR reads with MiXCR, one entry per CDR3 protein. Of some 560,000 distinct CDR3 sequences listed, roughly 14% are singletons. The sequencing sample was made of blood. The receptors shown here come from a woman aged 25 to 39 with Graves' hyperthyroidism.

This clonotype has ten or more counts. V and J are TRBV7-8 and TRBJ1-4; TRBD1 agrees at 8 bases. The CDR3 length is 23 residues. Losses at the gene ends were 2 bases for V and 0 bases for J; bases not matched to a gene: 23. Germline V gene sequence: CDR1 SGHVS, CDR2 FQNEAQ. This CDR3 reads CASSLNADRATVVEPTTNEKLFF. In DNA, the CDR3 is TGTGCCAGCAGCTTAAACGCGGACAGGGCCACTGTCGTTGAACCGACAACTAATGAAAAACTGTTTTTT.

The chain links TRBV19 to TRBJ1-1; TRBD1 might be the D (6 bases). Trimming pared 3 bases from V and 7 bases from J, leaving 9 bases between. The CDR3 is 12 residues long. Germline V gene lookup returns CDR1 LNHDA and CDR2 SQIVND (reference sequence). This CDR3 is CASSMGGGEAFF. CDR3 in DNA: TGTGCCAGTAGTATGGGGGGCGGTGAAGCTTTCTTT.

For the CDR3, the DNA is TGTGCCACCCAACCAGGACAGGGGGGTGGCTACACCTTC. Translation: CATQPGQGGGYTF. The V gene is TRBV27, the J gene TRBJ1-2, with TRBD1 matching 10 bases. Per the germline V gene, CDR1 is MNHEY and CDR2 is SMNVEV (reference sequence). The CDR3 is 13 residues long. V dropped 10 bases and J dropped 7; count of bases not matched to a gene: 9.

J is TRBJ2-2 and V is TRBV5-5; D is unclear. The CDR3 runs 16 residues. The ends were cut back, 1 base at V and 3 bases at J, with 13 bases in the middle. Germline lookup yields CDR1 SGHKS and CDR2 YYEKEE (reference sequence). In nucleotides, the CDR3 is TGTGCCAGCAGCTTGTTATCAATGTGGGACACCGGGGAGCTGTTTTTT. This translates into CASSLLSMWDTGELFF.

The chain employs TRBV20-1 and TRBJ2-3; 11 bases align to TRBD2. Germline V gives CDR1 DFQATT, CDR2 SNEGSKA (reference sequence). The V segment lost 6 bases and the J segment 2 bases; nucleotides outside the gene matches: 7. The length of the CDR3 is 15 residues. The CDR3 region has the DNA TGCAGTGCCATGGGACTAGCGGAACTCACAGATACGCAGTATTTT. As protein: CSAMGLAELTDTQYF.

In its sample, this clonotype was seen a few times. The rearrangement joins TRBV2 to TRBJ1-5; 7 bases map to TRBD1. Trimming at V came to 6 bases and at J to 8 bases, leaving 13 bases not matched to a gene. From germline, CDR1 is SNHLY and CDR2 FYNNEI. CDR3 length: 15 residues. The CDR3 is CASSRTGVGFEPQHF. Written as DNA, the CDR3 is TGTGCCAGCAGCAGAACAGGGGTGGGATTTGAGCCCCAGCATTTT. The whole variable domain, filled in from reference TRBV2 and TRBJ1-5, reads EPEVTQTPSHQVTQMGQEVILRCVPISNHLYFYWYRQILGQKVEFLVSFYNNEISEKSEIFDDQFSVERPDGSNFTLKIRSTKLEDSAMYFCASSRTGVGFEPQHFGDGTRLSIL.

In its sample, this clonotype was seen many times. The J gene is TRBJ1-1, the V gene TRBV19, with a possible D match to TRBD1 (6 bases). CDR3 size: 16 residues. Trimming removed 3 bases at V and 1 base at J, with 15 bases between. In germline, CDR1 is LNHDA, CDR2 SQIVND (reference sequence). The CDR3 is CASSIIWGLGNTEAFF. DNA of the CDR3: TGTGCCAGTAGTATCATCTGGGGGCTTGGGAACACTGAAGCTTTCTTT.

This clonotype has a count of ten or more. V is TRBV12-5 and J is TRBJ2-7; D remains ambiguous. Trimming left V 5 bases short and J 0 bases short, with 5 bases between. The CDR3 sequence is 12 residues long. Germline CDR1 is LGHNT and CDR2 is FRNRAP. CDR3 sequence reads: CASGPSSYEQYF. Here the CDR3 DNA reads TGTGCTAGTGGTCCGAGCTCCTACGAGCAGTACTTC.

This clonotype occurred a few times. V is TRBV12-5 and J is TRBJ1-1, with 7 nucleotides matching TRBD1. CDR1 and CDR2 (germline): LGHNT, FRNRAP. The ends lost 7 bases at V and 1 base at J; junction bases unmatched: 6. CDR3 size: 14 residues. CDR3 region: CASAIGQANTEAFF. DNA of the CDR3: TGTGCTAGTGCCATAGGACAGGCGAACACTGAAGCTTTCTTT.

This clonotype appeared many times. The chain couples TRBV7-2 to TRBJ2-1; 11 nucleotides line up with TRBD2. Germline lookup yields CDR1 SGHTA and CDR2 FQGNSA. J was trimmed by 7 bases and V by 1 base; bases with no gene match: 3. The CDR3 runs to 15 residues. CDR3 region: CASSLVSGRDNEQFF. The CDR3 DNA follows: TGTGCCAGCAGCTTAGTTAGCGGGAGGGATAATGAGCAGTTCTTC.

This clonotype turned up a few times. The CDR3 sequence is CASSLRDRQNEQFF. The DNA for the CDR3 is TGTGCCAGCAGCTTGCGGGACAGACAAAATGAGCAGTTCTTC. The chain uses TRBV5-6 and TRBJ2-1; 7 bases are a match to TRBD1. Germline lookup yields CDR1 SGHDT and CDR2 YYEEEE. The trim removed 1 base at V and 7 bases at J, leaving 5 bases unmatched. The CDR3 runs 14 residues.

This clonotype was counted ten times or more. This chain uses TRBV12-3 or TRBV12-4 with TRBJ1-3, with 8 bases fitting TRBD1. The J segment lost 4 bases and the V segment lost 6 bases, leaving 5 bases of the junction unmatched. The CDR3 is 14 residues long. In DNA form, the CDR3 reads TGTGCCAGCAGGTCGACAGGGGCCGGAAACACCATATATTTT. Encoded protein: CASRSTGAGNTIYF.

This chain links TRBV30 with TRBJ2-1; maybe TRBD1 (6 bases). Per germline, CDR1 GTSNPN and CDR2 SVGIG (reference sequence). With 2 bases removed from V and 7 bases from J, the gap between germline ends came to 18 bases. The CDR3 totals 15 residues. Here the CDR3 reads CAWSRTGTAFNEQFF. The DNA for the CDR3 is TGTGCCTGGAGTCGTACAGGGACGGCCTTTAATGAGCAGTTCTTC.

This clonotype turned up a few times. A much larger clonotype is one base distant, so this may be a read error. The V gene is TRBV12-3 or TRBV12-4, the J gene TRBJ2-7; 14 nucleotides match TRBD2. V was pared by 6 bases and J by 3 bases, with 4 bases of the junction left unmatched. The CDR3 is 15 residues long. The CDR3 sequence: CASRGGTSGSYEQYF. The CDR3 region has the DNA TGTGCCAGCAGGGGGGGGACTAGCGGGAGCTACGAGCAGTACTTC.

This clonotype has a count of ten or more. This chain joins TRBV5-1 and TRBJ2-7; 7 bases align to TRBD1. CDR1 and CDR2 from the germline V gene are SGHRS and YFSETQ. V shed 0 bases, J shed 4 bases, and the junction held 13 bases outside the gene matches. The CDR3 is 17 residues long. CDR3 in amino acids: CASSLARLTGDGYEQYF. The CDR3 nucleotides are TGCGCCAGCAGCTTGGCTCGACTCACAGGGGATGGTTACGAGCAGTACTTC.

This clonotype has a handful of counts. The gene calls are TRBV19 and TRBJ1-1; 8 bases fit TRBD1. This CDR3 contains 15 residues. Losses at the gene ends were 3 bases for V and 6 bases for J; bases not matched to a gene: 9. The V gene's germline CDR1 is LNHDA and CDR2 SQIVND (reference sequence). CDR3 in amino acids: CASSIPRQGRPEAFF. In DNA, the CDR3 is TGTGCCAGTAGTATTCCTAGACAGGGGCGGCCTGAAGCTTTCTTT.

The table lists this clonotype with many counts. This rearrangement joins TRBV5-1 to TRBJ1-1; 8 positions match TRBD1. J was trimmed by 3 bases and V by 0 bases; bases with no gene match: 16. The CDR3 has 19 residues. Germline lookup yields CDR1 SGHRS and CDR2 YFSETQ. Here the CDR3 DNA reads TGCGCCAGCAGCTTGGGGCCTGACAGGGGCAATGTCTATTACACTGAAGCTTTCTTT. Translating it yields CASSLGPDRGNVYYTEAFF.

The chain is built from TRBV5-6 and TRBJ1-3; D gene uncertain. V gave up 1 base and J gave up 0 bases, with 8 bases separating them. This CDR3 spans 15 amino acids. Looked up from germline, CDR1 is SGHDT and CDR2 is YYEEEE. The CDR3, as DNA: TGTGCCAGCAGCTTGTGGGCAGTCTCTGGAAACACCATATATTTT. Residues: CASSLWAVSGNTIYF.

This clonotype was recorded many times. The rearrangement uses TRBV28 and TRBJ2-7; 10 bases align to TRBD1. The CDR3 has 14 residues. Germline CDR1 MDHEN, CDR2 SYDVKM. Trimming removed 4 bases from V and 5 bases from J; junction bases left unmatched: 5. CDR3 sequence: CASSYDRGLDEQYF. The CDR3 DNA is TGTGCCAGCAGTTATGACAGGGGGCTGGACGAGCAGTACTTC. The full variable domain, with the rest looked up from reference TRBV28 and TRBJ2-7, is DVKVTQSSRYLVKRTGEKVFLECVQDMDHENMFWYRQDPGLGLRLIYFSYDVKMKEKGDIPEGYSVSREKKERFSLILESASTNQTSMYLCASSYDRGLDEQYFGPGTRLTVT.

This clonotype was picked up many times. As DNA, the CDR3 is TGTGCCAGCAGCTTTGCTAGGGACTCCTACGAGCAGTACTTC. Its protein is CASSFARDSYEQYF. The chain links TRBV7-2 to TRBJ2-7, with unresolved D. Trimming cost V 3 bases and J 0 bases, with 9 bases left between them. The CDR3 is made up of 14 amino acids. The germline V gene has CDR1 SGHTA and CDR2 FQGNSA.